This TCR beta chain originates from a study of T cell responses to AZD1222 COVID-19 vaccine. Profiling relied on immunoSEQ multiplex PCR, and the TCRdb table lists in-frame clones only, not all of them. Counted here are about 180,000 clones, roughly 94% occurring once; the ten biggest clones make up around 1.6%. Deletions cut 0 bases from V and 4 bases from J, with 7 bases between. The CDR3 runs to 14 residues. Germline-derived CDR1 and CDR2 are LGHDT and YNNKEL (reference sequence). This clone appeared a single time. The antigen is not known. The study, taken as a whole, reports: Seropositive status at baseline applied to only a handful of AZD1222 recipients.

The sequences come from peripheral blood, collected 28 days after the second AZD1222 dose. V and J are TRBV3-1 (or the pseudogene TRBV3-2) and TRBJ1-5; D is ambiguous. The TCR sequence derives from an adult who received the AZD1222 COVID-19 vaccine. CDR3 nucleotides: TGTGCCAGCAGCCAAGATGTGGGTAATCAGCCCCAGCATTTT. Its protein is CASSQDVGNQPQHF.